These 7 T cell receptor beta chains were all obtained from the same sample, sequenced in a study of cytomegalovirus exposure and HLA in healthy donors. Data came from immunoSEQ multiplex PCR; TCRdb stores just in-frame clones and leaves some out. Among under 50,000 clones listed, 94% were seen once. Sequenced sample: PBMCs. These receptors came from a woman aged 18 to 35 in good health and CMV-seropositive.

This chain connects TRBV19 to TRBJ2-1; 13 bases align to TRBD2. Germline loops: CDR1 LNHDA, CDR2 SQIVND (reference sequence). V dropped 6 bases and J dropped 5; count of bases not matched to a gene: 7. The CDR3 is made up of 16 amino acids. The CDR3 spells CASRGLAGDQNNEQFF. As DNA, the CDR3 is TGTGCCAGTAGAGGACTAGCGGGAGACCAAAACAATGAGCAGTTCTTC.

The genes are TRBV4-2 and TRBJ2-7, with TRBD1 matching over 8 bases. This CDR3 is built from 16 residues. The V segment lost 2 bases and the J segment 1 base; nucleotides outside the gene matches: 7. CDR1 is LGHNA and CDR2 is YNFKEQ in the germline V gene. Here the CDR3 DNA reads TGTGCCAGCAGCCAACAATCCGGGACAGGTTCCTACGAGCAGTACTTC. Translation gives CASSQQSGTGSYEQYF.

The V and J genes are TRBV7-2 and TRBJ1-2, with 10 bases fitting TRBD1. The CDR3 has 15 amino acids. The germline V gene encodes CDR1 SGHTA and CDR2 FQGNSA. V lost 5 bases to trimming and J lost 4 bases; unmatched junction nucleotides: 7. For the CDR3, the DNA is TGTGCCAGCAGCCCGCGACAGGGGGCTACCTATGGCTACACCTTC. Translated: CASSPRQGATYGYTF.

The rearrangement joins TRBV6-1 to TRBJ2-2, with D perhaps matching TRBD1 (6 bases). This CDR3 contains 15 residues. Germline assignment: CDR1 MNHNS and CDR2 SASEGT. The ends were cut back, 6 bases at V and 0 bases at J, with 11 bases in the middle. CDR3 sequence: CASSRGRTNTGELFF. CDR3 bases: TGTGCCAGCAGCAGGGGCAGGACGAACACCGGGGAGCTGTTTTTT.

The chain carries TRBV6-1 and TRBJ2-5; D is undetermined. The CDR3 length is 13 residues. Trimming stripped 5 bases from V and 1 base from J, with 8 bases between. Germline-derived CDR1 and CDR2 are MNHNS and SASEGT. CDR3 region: CASSSAPQETQYF. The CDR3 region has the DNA TGTGCCAGCAGTAGCGCGCCCCAAGAGACCCAGTACTTC.

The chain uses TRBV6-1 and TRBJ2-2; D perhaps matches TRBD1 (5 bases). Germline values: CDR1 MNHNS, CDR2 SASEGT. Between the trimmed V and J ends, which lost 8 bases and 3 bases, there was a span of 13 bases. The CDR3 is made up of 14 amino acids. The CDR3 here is CASELKGHTGELFF. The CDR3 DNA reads TGTGCCAGCGAATTGAAGGGGCACACCGGGGAGCTGTTTTTT.

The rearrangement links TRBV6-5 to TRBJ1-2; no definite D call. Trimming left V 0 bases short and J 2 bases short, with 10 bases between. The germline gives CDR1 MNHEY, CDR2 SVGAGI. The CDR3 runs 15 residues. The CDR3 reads CASSYSWEGNYGYTF. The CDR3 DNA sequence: TGTGCCAGCAGTTACTCGTGGGAGGGAAACTATGGCTACACCTTC.